The following is a T cell receptor (beta chain) sequence with its context. The data derive from a study of PD-1 blockade in classical Hodgkin lymphoma. Time point meaning: cycle 4 day 1 (C4D1), after five to seven weeks of nivolumab. Each patient's relapse followed autologous stem cell transplantation, and brentuximab vedotin exposure varied. Assay used: immunoSEQ multiplex PCR; TCRdb lists only in-frame clones, some missing. This table has tens of thousands of clones, over 75% appearing once. The CDR3 spans 15 residues. The germline gives CDR1 MNHNS, CDR2 SASEGT. With V trimmed by 6 bases and J by 2 bases, 5 bases remained unmatched.

The receptor was isolated from a human donor with classical Hodgkin lymphoma. The material was peripheral blood mononuclear cells (PBMCs), obtained before the fourth cycle of nivolumab. The rearrangement links TRBV6-1 to TRBJ2-5; 11 nucleotides line up with TRBD2. The CDR3 spells CASRSSGGMQETQYF. The CDR3 DNA sequence: TGTGCCAGCAGATCTAGCGGGGGGATGCAAGAGACCCAGTACTTC.